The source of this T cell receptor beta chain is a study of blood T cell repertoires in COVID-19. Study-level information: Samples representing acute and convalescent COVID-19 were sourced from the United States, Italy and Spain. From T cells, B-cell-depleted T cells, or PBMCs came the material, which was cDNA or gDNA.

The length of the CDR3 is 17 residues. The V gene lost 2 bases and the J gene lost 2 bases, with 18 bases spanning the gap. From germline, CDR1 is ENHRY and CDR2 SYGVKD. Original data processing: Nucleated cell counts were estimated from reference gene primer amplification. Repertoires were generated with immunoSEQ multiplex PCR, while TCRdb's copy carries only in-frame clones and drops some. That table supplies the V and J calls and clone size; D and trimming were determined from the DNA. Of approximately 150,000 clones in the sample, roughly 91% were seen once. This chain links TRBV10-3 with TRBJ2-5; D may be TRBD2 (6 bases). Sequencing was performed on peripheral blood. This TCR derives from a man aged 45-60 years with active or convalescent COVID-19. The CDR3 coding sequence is TGTGCCATCAGTGAGACAGCCACTAGCCCCTTTCAAGAGACCCAGTACTTC. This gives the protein CAISETATSPFQETQYF.